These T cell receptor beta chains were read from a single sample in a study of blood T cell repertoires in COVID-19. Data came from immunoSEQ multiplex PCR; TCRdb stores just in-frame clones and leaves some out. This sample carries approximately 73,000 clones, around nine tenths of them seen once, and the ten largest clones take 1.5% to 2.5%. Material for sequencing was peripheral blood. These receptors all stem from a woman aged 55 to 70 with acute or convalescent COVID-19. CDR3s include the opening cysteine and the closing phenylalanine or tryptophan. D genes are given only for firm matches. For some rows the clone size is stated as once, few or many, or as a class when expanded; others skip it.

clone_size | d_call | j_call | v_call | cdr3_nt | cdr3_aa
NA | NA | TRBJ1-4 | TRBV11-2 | TGTGCCAGCAGCTTACACAGGAATGAAAAACTGTTTTTT | CASSLHRNEKLFF
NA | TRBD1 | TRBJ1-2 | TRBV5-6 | TGTGCCAGCAGCTTTTTAGGACAGGGGAACTATGGCTACACCTTC | CASSFLGQGNYGYTF
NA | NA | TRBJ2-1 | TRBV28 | TGTGCCAGCAGCTCAGCGGCGCTACCCTACAATGAGCAGTTCTTC | CASSSAALPYNEQFF
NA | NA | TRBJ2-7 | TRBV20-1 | TGCAGTGCTAGTGCAGGGGCCACCGGGCAGTACTTC | CSASAGATGQYF
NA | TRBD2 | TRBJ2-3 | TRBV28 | TGTGCCAGCTGGGGGAGGGTATTGTCAGATACGCAGTATTTT | CASWGRVLSDTQYF
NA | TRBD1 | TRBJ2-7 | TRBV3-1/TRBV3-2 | TGTGCCAGCAGCCGGGACAGGGACGCCGAGCAGTACTTC | CASSRDRDAEQYF
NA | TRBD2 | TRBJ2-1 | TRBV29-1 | TGCAGCGCTGCCGGGACTAGTCATGAGCAGTTCTTC | CSAAGTSHEQFF
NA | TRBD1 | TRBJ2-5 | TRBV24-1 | TGTGCCACCAGCCCCGGGACAGGGGTAATAGAGACCCAGTACTTC | CATSPGTGVIETQYF
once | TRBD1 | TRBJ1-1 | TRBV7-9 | TGTGCCAGCAGCCCGAGGACAGGGGGCGCGTCCGAGGTCTTT | CASSPRTGGASEVF
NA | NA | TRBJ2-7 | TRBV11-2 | TGTGCCAGCAGCTTAGCTTTGGGCTCAGGGGTCCCTTACGAGCAGTACTTC | CASSLALGSGVPYEQYF
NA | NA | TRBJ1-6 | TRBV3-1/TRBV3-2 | TGTGCCAGCAGCCCGGGACACAAGAATTCACCCCTCCACTTT | CASSPGHKNSPLHF
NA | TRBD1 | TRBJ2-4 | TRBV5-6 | TGTGCCAGCAGCTTGGGGACAGGCACCGTAGACATTCAGTACTTC | CASSLGTGTVDIQYF
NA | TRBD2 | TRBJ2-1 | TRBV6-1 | TGTGCCAGCAGTGGGGGACTAGCGGGCCAAATGAACTCCTACAATGAGCAGTTCTTC | CASSGGLAGQMNSYNEQFF
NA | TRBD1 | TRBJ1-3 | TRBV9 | TGTGCCAGCAGCCCTACCTCCGGGACAGGGCGACGTACGGAGGACACCATATATTTT | CASSPTSGTGRRTEDTIYF
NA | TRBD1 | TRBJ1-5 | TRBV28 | TGTGCCAGCGGCCGGGACCGAAAAGGGACAGCCCTGCGAAATCAGCCCCAGCATTTT | CASGRDRKGTALRNQPQHF
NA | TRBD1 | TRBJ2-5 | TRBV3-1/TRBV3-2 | TGTGCCAGCAGCTTCCACCGGGACAGAGAGACCCAGTACTTC | CASSFHRDRETQYF
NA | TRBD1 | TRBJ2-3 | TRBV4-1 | TGCGCCAGCAGCCATATTCTAAGACAGGGCGCAGATACGCAGTATTTT | CASSHILRQGADTQYF
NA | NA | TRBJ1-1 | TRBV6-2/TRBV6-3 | TGTGCCAGCAGTCCGAAAAATTGGAGGGTGAACACTGAAGCTTTCTTT | CASSPKNWRVNTEAFF
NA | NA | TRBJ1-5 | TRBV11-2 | TGTGCCAGCAGCTCTTCTGGACAGCTGACCCAGCATTTT | CASSSSGQLTQHF
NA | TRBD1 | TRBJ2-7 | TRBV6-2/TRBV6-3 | TGTGCCAGCAGTCAACAGGGGAGCTCCTACGAGCAGTACTTC | CASSQQGSSYEQYF
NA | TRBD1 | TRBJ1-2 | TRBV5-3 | TGTGCCAGAAGCTCCGGGACAGGGAACTATGGCTACACCTTC | CARSSGTGNYGYTF
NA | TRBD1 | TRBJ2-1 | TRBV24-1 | TGTGCCACCTCGGGACAGGGTAACAATGAGCAGTTCTTC | CATSGQGNNEQFF
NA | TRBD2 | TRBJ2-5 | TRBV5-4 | TGTGCCAGCAGCCTCGCGGGGGGGACCCAGTACTTC | CASSLAGGTQYF
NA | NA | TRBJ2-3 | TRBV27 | TGTGCCAGCAGTTTATCTGGTCGAGGTGACACAGATACGCAGTATTTT | CASSLSGRGDTDTQYF
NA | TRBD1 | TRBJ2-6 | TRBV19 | TGTGCCAGTAGTACAAGGACAGGATACTCCACTGGGGCCAACGTCCTGACTTTC | CASSTRTGYSTGANVLTF
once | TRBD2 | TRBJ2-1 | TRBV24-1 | TGTGCCACCAGTGATTTAGCGGGAGGCTCCTACAATGAGCAGTTCTTC | CATSDLAGGSYNEQFF
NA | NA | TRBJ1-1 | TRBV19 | TGTGCCAGTGGGGCCTTGATGGGCACTGAAGCTTTCTTT | CASGALMGTEAFF
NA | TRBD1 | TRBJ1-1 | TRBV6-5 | TGTGCCAGCAGGCAGGGACAGGGGATGAACACTGAAGCTTTCTTT | CASRQGQGMNTEAFF
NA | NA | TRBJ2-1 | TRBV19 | TGTGCCAGTAGTATAGCGTTTAGCGCCAATGAGCAGTTCTTC | CASSIAFSANEQFF
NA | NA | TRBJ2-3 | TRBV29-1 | TGCAGCGTTGCGCAGCAGGGGCCCACAGATACGCAGTATTTT | CSVAQQGPTDTQYF
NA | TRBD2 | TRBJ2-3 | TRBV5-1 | TGCGCCAGCAGCTTGTCGGGAGGCCTTAATACGCAGTATTTT | CASSLSGGLNTQYF
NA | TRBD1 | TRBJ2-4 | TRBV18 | TGTGCCAGCTCACCTGACAGGGTCATTCAGTACTTC | CASSPDRVIQYF
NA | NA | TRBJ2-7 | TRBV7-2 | TGTGCCAGCAGCGCCACTAGTCTCGAGCAGTACTTC | CASSATSLEQYF
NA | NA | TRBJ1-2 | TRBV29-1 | TGCAGCGTTAAAGGGCCAGACACCTTC | CSVKGPDTF
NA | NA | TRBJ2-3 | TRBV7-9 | TGTGCCAGCAGCTACCCGTCCGGTACGCAGTATTTT | CASSYPSGTQYF
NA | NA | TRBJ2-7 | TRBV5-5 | TGTGCCAGCAGCTTCTTAACCGGAGGGACAGCGGGCTCCTACGAGCAGTACTTC | CASSFLTGGTAGSYEQYF
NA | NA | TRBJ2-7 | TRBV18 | TGTGCCAGCTCACAGGGGCTTAACTACGAGCAGTACTTC | CASSQGLNYEQYF